These T cell receptor beta chains were read from a single sample in a study of radiotherapy plus CTLA-4 blockade in lung cancer. The method was immunoSEQ multiplex PCR; TCRdb's version includes in-frame clones alone and lacks a portion of them. The sample holds tens of thousands of clones; over 75% are singletons and the top ten take approximately 25%. The sequenced sample was peripheral blood, obtained from a patient treated with radiotherapy plus ipilimumab. The receptors come from a human donor with non-small cell lung cancer that progressed on radiotherapy plus ipilimumab. The conserved cysteine and the conserved F or W are not part of the CDR3 here.

>TRBJ2-2|TRBV18
ASSPLVRGANTGELF
>TRBJ1-1|TRBV27
ASSRQGPNTEAF
>TRBJ2-2|TRBV9
ASSLGQGRTGELF
>TRBJ1-4|TRBV18
ASSPATGGTNEKLF
>TRBJ2-1|TRBV19
ASSMAGGGPINEQF
>TRBJ2-3|TRBV9
ASKREGGGTDTQY
>TRBJ1-4|TRBV9
ASSVRGEVDEKLF
>TRBJ2-1|TRBV6-5
ASSYSAGPREQF
>TRBJ1-2|TRBV6-1
ASSEIHRRAYGYT
>TRBJ2-7|TRBV27
ASSLGTGVSHEQY
>TRBJ2-5|TRBV2
ASNPFQETQY
>TRBJ2-7|TRBV18
ASSRVDRSEQY
>TRBJ1-1|TRBV5-4
ASISPGTEAF
>TRBJ2-7|TRBV10-3
AISGQEDEQY
>TRBJ1-3|TRBV4-3
ASSQDQGGAGGNTIY
>TRBJ1-2|TRBV7-2
ASSLAGAARGYT
>TRBJ1-1|TRBV10-3
AITRRGGRDTEAF
>TRBJ2-7|TRBV5-4
ASSLSGTGREQY
>TRBJ2-4|TRBV4-1
ASSHPVAKNIQY
>TRBJ2-3|TRBV29-1
SGEGARGGVDTQY
>TRBJ2-1|TRBV9
ASSVGGSEGEQF
>TRBJ2-7|TRBV2
ASRGTGGAGEQY
>TRBJ1-6|TRBV27
ASSPRTGGSYNSPLH
>TRBJ2-3|TRBV4-2
ASGPRERGADTQY
>TRBJ2-5|TRBV5-1
ASSPTGDETQY
>TRBJ1-1|TRBV6-5
ASRTGMNTEAF